Below, one TCR beta chain is given with its context. The CDR3 covers 15 residues. Trimming cost V 2 bases and J 3 bases; bases outside gene matches: 5. The germline CDR1 and CDR2 sequences are MNHEY and SMNVEV (reference sequence). The source of the sample is a study of blood T cell repertoires in COVID-19. Only in-frame clones appear in the TCRdb table, and some are missing; sequencing was by immunoSEQ multiplex PCR. The sample includes about 150,000 clones, 87% seen only once; the top ten take over 4.5%. Sequenced material: peripheral blood. V usage is TRBV27 and J usage is TRBJ2-7, with 9 bases fitting TRBD2. The sequence was collected from a human donor in a cohort sampled during active COVID-19. The CDR3 coding sequence is TGTGCCAGCAGTTTAAGTCCTAGCGGGGTCTACGAGCAGTACTTC. Its protein is CASSLSPSGVYEQYF.